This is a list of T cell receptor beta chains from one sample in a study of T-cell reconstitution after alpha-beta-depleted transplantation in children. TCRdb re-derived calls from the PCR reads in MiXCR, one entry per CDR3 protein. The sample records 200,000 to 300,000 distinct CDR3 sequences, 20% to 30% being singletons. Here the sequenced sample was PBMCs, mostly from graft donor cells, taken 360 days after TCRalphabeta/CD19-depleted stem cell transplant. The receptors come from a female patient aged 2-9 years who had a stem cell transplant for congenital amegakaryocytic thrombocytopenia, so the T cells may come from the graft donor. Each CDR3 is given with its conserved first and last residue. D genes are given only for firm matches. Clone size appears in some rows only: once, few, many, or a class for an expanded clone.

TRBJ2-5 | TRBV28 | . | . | CASSSWVVNQETQYF | TGTGCCAGCAGTTCGTGGGTTGTTAATCAAGAGACCCAGTACTTC
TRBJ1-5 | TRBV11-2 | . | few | CASSLGALSNQPQHF | TGTGCCAGCAGCTTAGGCGCCCTTAGCAATCAGCCCCAGCATTTT
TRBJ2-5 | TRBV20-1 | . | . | CSARDPETQYF | TGCAGTGCTAGGGATCCAGAGACCCAGTACTTC
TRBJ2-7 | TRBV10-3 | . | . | CAISEAWTPVTYEQYF | TGTGCCATCAGTGAGGCCTGGACACCCGTAACCTACGAGCAGTACTTC
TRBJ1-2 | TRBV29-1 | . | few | CSVEEAYGYTF | TGCAGCGTTGAGGAGGCATATGGCTACACCTTC
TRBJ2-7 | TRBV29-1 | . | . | CSVARSPWDEQYF | TGCAGCGTGGCCAGGAGCCCCTGGGACGAGCAGTACTTC
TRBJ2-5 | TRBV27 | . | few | CASSLSRQGGTQYF | TGTGCCAGCAGTTTATCGAGGCAGGGAGGGACCCAGTACTTC
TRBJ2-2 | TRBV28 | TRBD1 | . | CASSPPRGRTGELFF | TGTGCCAGCAGTCCCCCCAGGGGGCGAACCGGGGAGCTGTTTTTT
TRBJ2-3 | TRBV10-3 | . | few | CAISTGPRGGTDTQYF | TGTGCCATCAGCACCGGACCTAGAGGCGGCACAGATACGCAGTATTTT
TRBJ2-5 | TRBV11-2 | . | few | CASSFSPAGHQETQYF | TGTGCCAGCAGCTTTTCGCCTGCAGGGCATCAAGAGACCCAGTACTTC
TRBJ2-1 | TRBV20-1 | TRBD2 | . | CSATGTTSYNEQFF | TGCAGTGCTACCGGGACTACCTCATACAATGAGCAGTTCTTC
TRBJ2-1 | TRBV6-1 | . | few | CASGLAVGAIYNEQFF | TGTGCCAGCGGCCTAGCAGTGGGAGCGATCTACAATGAGCAGTTCTTC
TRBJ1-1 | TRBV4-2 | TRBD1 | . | CASSQGRQGVPANTEAFF | TGTGCCAGCAGCCAAGGGAGACAGGGGGTCCCAGCGAACACTGAAGCTTTCTTT
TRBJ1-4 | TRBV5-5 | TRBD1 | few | CASSLWTGGEKLFF | TGTGCCAGCAGCTTGTGGACAGGAGGAGAAAAACTGTTTTTT
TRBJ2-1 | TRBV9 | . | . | CASSVGGLAPYNEQFF | TGTGCCAGCAGCGTAGGGGGTCTAGCTCCCTACAATGAGCAGTTCTTC
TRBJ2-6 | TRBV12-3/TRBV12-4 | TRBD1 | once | CASSLGGQDASGAKVLTF | TGTGCCAGCAGTTTGGGGGGACAGGACGCATCTGGGGCCAAAGTCCTGACTTTC
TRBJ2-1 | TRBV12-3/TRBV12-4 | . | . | CASSPTGRSNNEQFF | TGTGCCAGCAGCCCTACAGGGAGAAGCAACAATGAGCAGTTCTTC
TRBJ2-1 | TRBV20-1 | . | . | CSARDRYEQFF | TGCAGTGCTAGGGACAGATATGAGCAGTTCTTC
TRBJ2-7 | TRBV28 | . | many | CASSLSGPSYF | TGTGCCAGCAGTTTATCCGGGCCTTCGTACTTC
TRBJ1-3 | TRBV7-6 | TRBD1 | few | CASSLHQGASGNTIYF | TGTGCCAGCAGCTTACACCAGGGGGCTTCTGGAAACACCATATATTTT
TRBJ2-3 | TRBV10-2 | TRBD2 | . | CASSDRGGHEGDTQYF | TGCGCCAGCAGTGATCGGGGGGGGCACGAGGGAGATACGCAGTATTTT
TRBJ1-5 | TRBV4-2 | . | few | CASSRYGNQPQHF | TGTGCCAGCAGCCGCTATGGGAATCAGCCCCAGCATTTT
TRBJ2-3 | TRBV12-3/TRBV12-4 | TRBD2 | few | CASSSSSGRFGTQYF | TGTGCCAGCAGTTCCTCTAGCGGGAGGTTTGGTACGCAGTATTTT
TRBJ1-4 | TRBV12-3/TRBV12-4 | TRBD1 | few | CASSLWDSEVVNEKLFF | TGTGCCAGCAGTTTATGGGACAGCGAAGTCGTTAATGAAAAACTGTTTTTT
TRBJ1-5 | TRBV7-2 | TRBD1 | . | CASSSGTGVGQPQHF | TGTGCCAGCAGCTCCGGGACAGGGGTAGGTCAGCCCCAGCATTTT
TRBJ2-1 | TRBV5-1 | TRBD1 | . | CASSLVGRDRGSEQFF | TGCGCCAGCAGCTTGGTGGGCCGGGACAGGGGATCTGAGCAGTTCTTC